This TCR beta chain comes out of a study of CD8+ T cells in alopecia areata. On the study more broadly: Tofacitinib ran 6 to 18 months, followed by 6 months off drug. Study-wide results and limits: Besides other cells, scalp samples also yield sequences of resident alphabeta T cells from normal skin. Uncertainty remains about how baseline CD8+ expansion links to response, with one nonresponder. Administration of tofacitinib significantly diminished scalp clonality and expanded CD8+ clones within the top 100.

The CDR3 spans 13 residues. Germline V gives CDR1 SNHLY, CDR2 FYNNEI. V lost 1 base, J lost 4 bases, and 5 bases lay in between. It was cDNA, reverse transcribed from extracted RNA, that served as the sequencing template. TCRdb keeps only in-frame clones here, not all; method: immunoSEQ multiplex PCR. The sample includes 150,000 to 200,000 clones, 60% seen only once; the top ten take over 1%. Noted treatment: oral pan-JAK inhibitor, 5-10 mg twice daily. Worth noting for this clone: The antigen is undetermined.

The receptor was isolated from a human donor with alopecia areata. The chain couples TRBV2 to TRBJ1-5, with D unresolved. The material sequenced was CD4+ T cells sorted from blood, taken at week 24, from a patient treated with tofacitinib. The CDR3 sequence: CASSEEANQPQHF. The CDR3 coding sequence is TGTGCCAGCAGTGAAGAGGCTAATCAGCCCCAGCATTTT.